This TCR beta chain is drawn from a study of post-analysis software for immune sequencing data. Overall study results and limits: Patients with multiple sclerosis recorded significantly lower normalized Chao1 diversity than controls, the study found. Patients used four to six TRBV segments, including TRBV5-6, TRBV5-1 and TRBV20-1, more often than controls. Strong same-batch co-clustering of samples appeared with F measure clustering.

This CDR3 has 13 amino acids. Between the trimmed V and J ends, which lost 5 bases and 5 bases, there was a span of 10 bases. Germline V gives CDR1 SGHVS, CDR2 FQNEAQ. Tagging with unique molecular identifiers was a feature of the TCR beta cDNA libraries. Roughly 0.5 million cDNA molecules were obtained from approximately 0.91 to 9.4 million T cells. MiXCR was run by TCRdb on the PCR reads, yielding one entry per CDR3 protein. The sample yields about 620,000 distinct CDR3 sequences, 40% to 50% seen once. About this clonotype itself: Its target is not known.

This sequence originates from a girl aged 10-17 years with multiple sclerosis. The chain couples TRBV7-8 to TRBJ2-1; D is perhaps TRBD1 or TRBD2 (5 bases each). The sequenced material came from blood. The CDR3 region is CASSQGRDNEQFF. The CDR3 coding sequence is TGTGCCAGCAGCCAGGGACGGGACAATGAGCAGTTCTTC.